Below, 25 T cell receptor beta chains from the same sample are listed, as sequenced in a study of blood T cell repertoires in COVID-19. Profiled with immunoSEQ multiplex PCR; TCRdb holds only in-frame clones, not every one. The table records around 150,000 clones, nearly 80% of them present only once. The sample consisted of peripheral blood. The receptors were sampled from a woman at least 80 years old with acute or convalescent COVID-19.

The V call is TRBV2, the J call TRBJ1-1; TRBD1 matches at 9 bases. CDR1 and CDR2 (germline): SNHLY, FYNNEI. The CDR3 spans 13 residues. Trimming at V came to 6 bases and at J to 1 base, leaving 0 bases not matched to a gene. The CDR3 protein is CASRGQGNTEAFF. CDR3 nucleotides: TGTGCCAGCAGGGGACAGGGGAACACTGAAGCTTTCTTT.

This rearrangement joins TRBV6-4 to TRBJ2-7; TRBD1 matches 10 bases. Germline V CDR1 and CDR2: MRHNA, SNTAGT. The junction had 8 bases not matched to a gene; V was cut back by 6 bases and J by 6 bases. The CDR3 totals 14 residues. The CDR3 sequence is CASSPGTGEGEQYF. In DNA, the CDR3 is TGTGCCAGCAGCCCCGGGACAGGGGAGGGCGAGCAGTACTTC.

This chain uses TRBV7-2 with TRBJ2-3; D not certain. CDR3 size: 14 residues. V lost 8 bases and J 0 bases, leaving 12 bases between the germline ends. Germline V gene lookup returns CDR1 SGHTA and CDR2 FQGNSA. The CDR3 sequence is CASLLAVSTDTQYF. In nucleotides, the CDR3 is TGTGCCAGCCTGCTGGCGGTGAGCACAGATACGCAGTATTTT.

This rearrangement joins TRBV18 to TRBJ1-1; D perhaps matches TRBD1 (5 bases). V gave up 1 base and J gave up 1 base, with 10 bases separating them. CDR1 is KGHSH, CDR2 LQKENI, per germline. There are 15 residues in the CDR3. In DNA, the CDR3 is TGTGCCAGCTCACCACTTGGACACTGGAACACTGAAGCTTTCTTT. Residues: CASSPLGHWNTEAFF.

This clone came up once. The DNA of the CDR3 is TGTGCCAGCAGCCGCACAGGGTCGAAGGCTGAAGCTTTCTTT. This codes for CASSRTGSKAEAFF. The chain recombines TRBV3-1 (or the pseudogene TRBV3-2) with TRBJ1-1; D perhaps matches TRBD1 (6 bases). The V gene lost 4 bases and the J gene lost 6 bases, with 15 bases spanning the gap. Per the germline V gene, CDR1 is LGHDT and CDR2 is YNNKEL (reference sequence). The CDR3 spans 14 residues.

V usage is TRBV19 and J usage is TRBJ2-7; 13 bases map to TRBD2. CDR1 is LNHDA and CDR2 is SQIVND in the germline V gene (reference sequence). V lost 9 bases to trimming and J lost 4 bases; unmatched junction nucleotides: 9. CDR3 length: 15 amino acids. The CDR3 is CASGLLAGGPYEQYF. CDR3 in DNA: TGTGCCAGCGGTCTACTAGCGGGAGGGCCTTACGAGCAGTACTTC.

V usage is TRBV10-3 and J usage is TRBJ2-2; the match to TRBD1 covers 10 bases. With V trimmed by 8 bases and J by 3 bases, 6 bases remained unmatched. The germline gives CDR1 ENHRY, CDR2 SYGVKD. The CDR3 runs 15 residues. The CDR3: CAIYSGTGDTGELFF. CDR3 sequence (DNA): TGTGCCATCTACTCCGGGACAGGGGACACCGGGGAGCTGTTTTTT.

The chain has TRBV5-1 and TRBJ2-1; 9 nucleotides line up with TRBD1. J was trimmed by 6 bases and V by 6 bases; bases with no gene match: 4. Germline V CDR1 and CDR2: SGHRS, YFSETQ. The CDR3 covers 13 residues. CDR3 DNA sequence: TGCGCCAGCAAGGGGACAGGGCGCAATGAGCAGTTCTTC. This translates into CASKGTGRNEQFF.

The chain is built from TRBV5-4 and TRBJ1-6; D may be TRBD1 (5 bases). V was clipped by 5 bases and J by 7 bases, with 16 bases between them. There are 15 residues in the CDR3. Germline lookup yields CDR1 SGHNT and CDR2 YYREEE (reference sequence). CDR3 coding DNA: TGTGCCAGCAGAGAGACGGGACGGGGGAATTCACCCCTCCACTTT. Amino acid sequence: CASRETGRGNSPLHF.

This chain connects TRBV3-1 (or the pseudogene TRBV3-2) to TRBJ2-5; D is undetermined. The ends were cut back, 2 bases at V and 1 base at J, with 5 bases in the middle. From germline, CDR1 is LGHDT and CDR2 YNNKEL (reference sequence). The CDR3 contains 13 residues. The CDR3 nucleotides read TGTGCCAGCAGCCAACCAGTCCAAGAGACCCAGTACTTC. Translated, it gives CASSQPVQETQYF.

The chain has TRBV11-2 and TRBJ2-5; unclear D gene. This CDR3 is 13 amino acids long. The germline V gene encodes CDR1 SGHAT and CDR2 FQNNGV. V gave up 1 base and J gave up 5 bases, with 8 bases separating them. For the CDR3, the DNA is TGTGCCAGCAGCTTAGCAGTGTACGAGACCCAGTACTTC. Residues: CASSLAVYETQYF.

The chain couples TRBV2 to TRBJ2-7; D call uncertain. The CDR3 is 11 residues long. With 5 bases removed from V and 3 bases from J, the gap between germline ends came to 5 bases. Germline CDR1 reads SNHLY; CDR2 reads FYNNEI. CDR3 sequence: CASSSLYEQYF. The CDR3 DNA reads TGTGCCAGCAGTTCCCTCTACGAGCAGTACTTC.

This clone was seen just once. This rearrangement joins TRBV6-1 to TRBJ1-1, with TRBD1 as a possible D gene (6 bases). Trimming cost V 1 base and J 5 bases, with 23 bases left between them. Germline-derived CDR1 and CDR2 are MNHNS and SASEGT. This CDR3 has 18 residues. CDR3 nucleotides: TGTGCCAGCAGTGAAGAACCGAACCCTGGGGGGGCGAGGACTGAAGCTTTCTTT. Translating gives CASSEEPNPGGARTEAFF.

In this sample, this clone turned up a few times. The rearrangement uses TRBV30 and TRBJ1-6; no firm D call. The CDR3 is made up of 16 amino acids. The V and J ends lost 0 bases and 6 bases respectively, with 15 bases between them. Germline CDR1 GTSNPN, CDR2 SVGIG (reference sequence). CDR3 loop: CAWSVRHLVTNSPLHF. As DNA, the CDR3 is TGTGCCTGGAGTGTACGCCATCTAGTAACTAATTCACCCCTCCACTTT.

The chain has TRBV6-5 and TRBJ1-2, with 10 bases that match TRBD1. The CDR3 is 16 residues long. V lost 2 bases and J lost 2; bases outside the gene matches: 5. CDR1 and CDR2 from the germline V gene are MNHEY and SVGAGI. CDR3 DNA: TGTGCCAGCAGTTACCGGGACAGGGGAGCCAACTATGGCTACACCTTC. It yields the protein CASSYRDRGANYGYTF.

This clone came up once. The chain has TRBV9 and TRBJ2-1; weak D call: TRBD2 (6 bases). The germline gives CDR1 SGDLS, CDR2 YYNGEE. The CDR3 has 16 amino acids. V was clipped by 3 bases and J by 8 bases, with 21 bases between them. The CDR3 sequence: CASSAGGTVPLHEQFF. The CDR3 DNA reads TGTGCCAGCAGCGCTGGGGGGACTGTCCCCTTGCATGAGCAGTTCTTC.

The gene calls are TRBV30 and TRBJ2-1; TRBD1 matches at 7 bases. CDR3 length: 13 residues. Germline V gene lookup returns CDR1 GTSNPN and CDR2 SVGIG (reference sequence). Losses at the gene ends were 5 bases for V and 3 bases for J; bases not matched to a gene: 4. CDR3 amino acids: CAWGRQGYNEQFF. DNA for the CDR3: TGTGCCTGGGGACGACAGGGCTACAATGAGCAGTTCTTC. Based on the CDR3 plus reference TRBV30 and TRBJ2-1, the full variable domain is SQTIHQWPATLVQPVGSPLSLECTVEGTSNPNLYWYRQAAGRGLQLLFYSVGIGQISSEVPQNLSASRPQDRQFILSSKKLLLSDSGFYLCAWGRQGYNEQFFGPGTRLTVL.

In the case of this clone: This sample also contains other DNA sequences that code for the same CDR3. The chain recombines TRBV27 with TRBJ1-6; 10 bases match TRBD1. V was pared by 6 bases and J by 10 bases, with 6 bases of the junction left unmatched. Germline V gene sequence: CDR1 MNHEY, CDR2 SMNVEV (reference sequence). The CDR3 consists of 14 residues. The CDR3 region is CASSRGQGGSPLHF. In DNA, the CDR3 is TGTGCCAGCAGCCGTGGACAGGGGGGATCACCCCTCCACTTT.

The genes are TRBV11-2 and TRBJ2-7; D is perhaps TRBD2 (7 bases). CDR1 and CDR2 from the germline V gene are SGHAT and FQNNGV. CDR3 length: 14 residues. The V and J ends lost 3 bases and 6 bases respectively, with 15 bases between them. CDR3 in amino acids: CASSLGRGRGEQYF. The CDR3 coding sequence is TGTGCCAGCAGCTTGGGGAGGGGGAGAGGCGAGCAGTACTTC.

V gene TRBV6-5 combines with J gene TRBJ1-3, with TRBD1 matching over 12 bases. This CDR3 comprises 16 residues. The V segment lost 2 bases and the J segment 6 bases; nucleotides outside the gene matches: 5. Germline V gives CDR1 MNHEY, CDR2 SVGAGI. CDR3 bases: TGTGCCAGCAGTTACACCGGGACAGGGGGCAAAAACACCATATATTTT. It translates to CASSYTGTGGKNTIYF.

The chain combines TRBV27 with TRBJ2-3; 8 positions match TRBD2. Germline assignment: CDR1 MNHEY and CDR2 SMNVEV (reference sequence). The CDR3 loop spans 18 amino acids. V lost 3 bases and J lost 1; bases outside the gene matches: 12. Here the CDR3 reads CASSFKSGSSLGTDTQYF. In DNA, the CDR3 is TGTGCCAGCAGTTTTAAAAGCGGGAGTAGTCTAGGCACAGATACGCAGTATTTT.

The chain combines TRBV28 with TRBJ2-3, with 9 bases lining up with TRBD2. V was pared by 3 bases and J by 0 bases, with 10 bases of the junction left unmatched. CDR1 is MDHEN, CDR2 SYDVKM, per germline. This CDR3 has 18 amino acids. CDR3 in DNA: TGTGCCAGCAGTTTTAGCGGGAGTTCTAAGACTAGCACAGATACGCAGTATTTT. Amino acid sequence: CASSFSGSSKTSTDTQYF.

The sample holds one count of this clone. V and J are TRBV20-1 and TRBJ2-1, with 12 bases that match TRBD2. The CDR3 has 14 residues. Germline-derived CDR1 and CDR2 are DFQATT and SNEGSKA (reference sequence). The J segment lost 8 bases and the V segment lost 3 bases, leaving 5 bases of the junction unmatched. The CDR3 sequence is CSASYLAGGDEQFF. CDR3 DNA: TGCAGTGCTAGTTATCTAGCGGGAGGGGATGAGCAGTTCTTC.

The chain combines TRBV5-4 with TRBJ1-2; D gene ambiguous. CDR1 and CDR2 from the germline V gene are SGHNT and YYREEE (reference sequence). The CDR3 is 14 residues long. V was pared by 2 bases and J by 0 bases, with 8 bases between. This CDR3 is CASSFATANYGYTF. As DNA, the CDR3 is TGTGCCAGCAGCTTCGCTACCGCTAACTATGGCTACACCTTC.

The V call is TRBV4-2, the J call TRBJ1-1, with D unclear. Deletions cut 1 base from V and 5 bases from J, with 14 bases between. The CDR3 spans 15 residues. Germline assignment: CDR1 LGHNA and CDR2 YNFKEQ. This CDR3 reads CASSQGEGGDTEAFF. The CDR3 bases are TGTGCCAGCAGCCAAGGTGAGGGAGGTGATACTGAAGCTTTCTTT.